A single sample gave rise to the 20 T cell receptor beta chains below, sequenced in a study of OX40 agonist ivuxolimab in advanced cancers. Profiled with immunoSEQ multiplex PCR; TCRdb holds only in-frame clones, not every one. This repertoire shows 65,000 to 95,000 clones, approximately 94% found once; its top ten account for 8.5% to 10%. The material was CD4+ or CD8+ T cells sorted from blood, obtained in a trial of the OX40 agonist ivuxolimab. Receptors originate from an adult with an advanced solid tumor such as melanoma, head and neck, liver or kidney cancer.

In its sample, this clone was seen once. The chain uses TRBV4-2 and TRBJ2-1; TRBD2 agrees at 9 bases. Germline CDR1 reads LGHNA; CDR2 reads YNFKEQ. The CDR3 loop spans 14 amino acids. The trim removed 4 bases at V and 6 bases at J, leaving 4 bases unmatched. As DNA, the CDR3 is TGTGCCAGCAGCCCGGGACTAGCCCCCAATGAGCAGTTCTTC. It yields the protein CASSPGLAPNEQFF.

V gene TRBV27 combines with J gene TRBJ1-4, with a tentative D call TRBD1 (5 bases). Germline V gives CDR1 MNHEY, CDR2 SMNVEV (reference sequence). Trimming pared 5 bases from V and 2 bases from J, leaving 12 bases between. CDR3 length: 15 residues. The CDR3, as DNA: TGTGCCAGCAGTAGGTACCGACAGACTAATGAAAAACTGTTTTTT. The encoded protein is CASSRYRQTNEKLFF.

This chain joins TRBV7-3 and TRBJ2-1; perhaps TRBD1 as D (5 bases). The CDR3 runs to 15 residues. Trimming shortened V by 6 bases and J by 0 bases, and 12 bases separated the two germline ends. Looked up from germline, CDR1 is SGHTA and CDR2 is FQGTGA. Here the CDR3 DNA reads TGTGCCAGCAGTTGGGGCTCCCTCTCCTACAATGAGCAGTTCTTC. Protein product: CASSWGSLSYNEQFF.

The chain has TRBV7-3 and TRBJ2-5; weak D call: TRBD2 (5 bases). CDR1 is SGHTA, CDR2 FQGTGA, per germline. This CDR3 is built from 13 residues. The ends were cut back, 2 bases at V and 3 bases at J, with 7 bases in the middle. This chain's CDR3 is CASSLLGEETQYF. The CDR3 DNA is TGTGCCAGCAGCTTACTCGGGGAAGAGACCCAGTACTTC.

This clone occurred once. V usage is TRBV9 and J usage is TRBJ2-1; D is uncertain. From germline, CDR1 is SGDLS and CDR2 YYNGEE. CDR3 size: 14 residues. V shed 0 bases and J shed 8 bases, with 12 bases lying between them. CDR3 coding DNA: TGTGCCAGCAGCGTAGGTTCCAGCATGGATGAGCAGTTCTTC. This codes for CASSVGSSMDEQFF.

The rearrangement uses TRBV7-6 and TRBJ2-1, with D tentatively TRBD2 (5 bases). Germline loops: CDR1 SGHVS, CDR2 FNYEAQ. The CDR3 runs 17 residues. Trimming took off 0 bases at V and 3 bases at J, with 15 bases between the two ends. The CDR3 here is CASSLASRGAYYNEQFF. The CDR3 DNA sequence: TGTGCCAGCAGCTTAGCTTCCCGGGGAGCCTACTACAATGAGCAGTTCTTC.

The CDR3 here is CASSVENRGEETQYF. Here the CDR3 DNA reads TGTGCCAGCAGCGTAGAGAACAGGGGGGAGGAGACCCAGTACTTC. The chain joins TRBV9 to TRBJ2-5, with 8 bases that match TRBD1. In germline, CDR1 is SGDLS, CDR2 YYNGEE. There are 15 residues in the CDR3. V shed 0 bases, J shed 5 bases, and the junction held 6 bases outside the gene matches.

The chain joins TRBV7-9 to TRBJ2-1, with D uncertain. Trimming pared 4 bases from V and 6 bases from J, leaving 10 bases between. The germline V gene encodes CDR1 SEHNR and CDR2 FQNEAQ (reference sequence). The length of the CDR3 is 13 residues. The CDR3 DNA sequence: TGTGCCAGCAGCTCACCTCCCCGCAATGAGCAGTTCTTC. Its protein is CASSSPPRNEQFF.

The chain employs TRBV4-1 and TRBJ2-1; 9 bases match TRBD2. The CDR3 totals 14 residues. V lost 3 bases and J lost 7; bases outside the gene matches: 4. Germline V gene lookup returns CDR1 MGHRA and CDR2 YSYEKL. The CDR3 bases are TGCGCCAGCAGCCATAGCGGGGGTGCAAATGAGCAGTTCTTC. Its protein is CASSHSGGANEQFF.

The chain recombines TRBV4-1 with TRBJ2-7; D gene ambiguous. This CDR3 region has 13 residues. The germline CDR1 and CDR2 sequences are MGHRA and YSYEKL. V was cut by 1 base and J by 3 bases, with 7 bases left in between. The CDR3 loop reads CASSQAQVYEQYF. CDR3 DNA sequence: TGCGCCAGCAGCCAAGCACAAGTCTACGAGCAGTACTTC.

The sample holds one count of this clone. CDR3 DNA: TGTGCCAGCAGTTTCGAGCCTGGGGAACAAGAGACCCAGTACTTC. It encodes CASSFEPGEQETQYF. The chain combines TRBV28 with TRBJ2-5; D remains ambiguous. Germline CDR1 and CDR2: MDHEN and SYDVKM. This CDR3 spans 15 amino acids. V gave up 3 bases and J gave up 2 bases, with 13 bases separating them.

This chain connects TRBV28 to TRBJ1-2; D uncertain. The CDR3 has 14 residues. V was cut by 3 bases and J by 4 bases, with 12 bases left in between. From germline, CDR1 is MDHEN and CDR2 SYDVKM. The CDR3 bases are TGTGCCAGCAGTTTTTATAAGGGCTCCTATGGCTACACCTTC. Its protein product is CASSFYKGSYGYTF.

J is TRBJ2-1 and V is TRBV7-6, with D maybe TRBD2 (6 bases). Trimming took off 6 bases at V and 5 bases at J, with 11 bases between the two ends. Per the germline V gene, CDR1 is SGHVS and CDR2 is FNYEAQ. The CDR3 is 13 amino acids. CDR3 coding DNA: TGTGCCAGCAGTTACGGCGGGAACAATGAGCAGTTCTTC. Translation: CASSYGGNNEQFF.

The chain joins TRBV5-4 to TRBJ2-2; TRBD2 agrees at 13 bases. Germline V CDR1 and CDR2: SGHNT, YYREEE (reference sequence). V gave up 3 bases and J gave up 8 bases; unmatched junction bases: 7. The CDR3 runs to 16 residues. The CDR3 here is CASSYGTSGNIGELFF. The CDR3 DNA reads TGTGCCAGCAGCTACGGGACTAGCGGGAACATTGGGGAGCTGTTTTTT.

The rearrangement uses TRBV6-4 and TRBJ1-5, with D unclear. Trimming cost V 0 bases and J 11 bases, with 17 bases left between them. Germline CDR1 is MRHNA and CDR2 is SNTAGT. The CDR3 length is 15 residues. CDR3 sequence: CASSDSWLGSSAQHF. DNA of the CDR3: TGTGCCAGCAGTGACTCGTGGTTGGGGTCCTCGGCCCAGCATTTT.

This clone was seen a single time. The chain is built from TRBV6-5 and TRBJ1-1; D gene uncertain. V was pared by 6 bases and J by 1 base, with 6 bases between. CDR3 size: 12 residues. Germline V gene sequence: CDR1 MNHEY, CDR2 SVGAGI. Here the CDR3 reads CASSRGNTEAFF. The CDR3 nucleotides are TGTGCCAGCAGCCGCGGGAACACTGAAGCTTTCTTT.

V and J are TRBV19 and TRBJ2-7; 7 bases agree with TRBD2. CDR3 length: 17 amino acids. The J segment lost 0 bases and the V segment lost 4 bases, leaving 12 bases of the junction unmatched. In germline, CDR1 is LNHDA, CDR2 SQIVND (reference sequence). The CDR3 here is CASSTASGGPISYEQYF. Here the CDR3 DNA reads TGTGCCAGTAGTACAGCTAGCGGTGGCCCGATCTCCTACGAGCAGTACTTC.

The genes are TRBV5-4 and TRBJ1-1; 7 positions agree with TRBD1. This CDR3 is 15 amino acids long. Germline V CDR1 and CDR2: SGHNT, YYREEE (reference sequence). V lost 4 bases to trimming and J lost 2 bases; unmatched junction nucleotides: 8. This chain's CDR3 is CASSSTGVTNTEAFF. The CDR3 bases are TGTGCCAGCAGCAGTACAGGGGTTACAAACACTGAAGCTTTCTTT.

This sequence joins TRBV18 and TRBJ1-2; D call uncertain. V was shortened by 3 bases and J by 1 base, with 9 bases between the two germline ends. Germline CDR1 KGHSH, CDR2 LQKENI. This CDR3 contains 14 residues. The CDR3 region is CASSPGLNNYGYTF. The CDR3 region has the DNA TGTGCCAGCTCACCTGGTCTTAATAACTATGGCTACACCTTC.

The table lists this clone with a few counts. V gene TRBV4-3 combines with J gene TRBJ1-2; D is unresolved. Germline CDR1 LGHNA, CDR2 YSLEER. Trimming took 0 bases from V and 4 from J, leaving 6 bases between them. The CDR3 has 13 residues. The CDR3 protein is CASSQDKFYGYTF. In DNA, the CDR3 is TGCGCCAGCAGCCAAGACAAGTTCTATGGCTACACCTTC.